The T cell receptor beta chain under discussion was sequenced for a study of chemoradiotherapy in HPV16-positive cancers. Background on the study: Candidate HPV-specific clones and shared TCR motifs came from a couple of HPV16-positive patients. Overall study findings and caveats: Functional assays defining HPV-specific T cells used only a couple of HPV16-positive patients. Candidate HPV-specific clones and E7-related TCR motifs grew in tumor during treatment.

This CDR3 contains 13 residues. The V gene lost 0 bases and the J gene lost 6 bases, with 9 bases spanning the gap. CDR1 is KGHSY, CDR2 FQNENV, per germline. On this clone: Its specificity is unknown.

Sequencing was performed with immunoSEQ multiplex PCR; in TCRdb, only in-frame clones are kept and a portion is missing. The sample has over 14,000 clones; 65% to 80% are singletons. The chain uses TRBV16 and TRBJ2-7; D tentatively fits TRBD1 or TRBD2 (5 bases each). The specimen was obtained from a patient who underwent chemoradiotherapy. The TCR sequence derives from a human donor with HPV-associated anogenital cancer. Here the CDR3 reads CASSQSWGREQYF. CDR3 coding DNA: TGTGCCAGCAGCCAATCCTGGGGACGCGAGCAGTACTTC.